This TCR beta chain was sequenced during a study of shared clonotypes between healthy human individuals. Turning to the study itself: A couple of women and three men aged 18 to 49 made up the donors.

Sequencing was performed with immunoSEQ multiplex PCR; in TCRdb, only in-frame clones are kept and a portion is missing. Here the sample spans 2 million to 2.5 million clones, just over 90% being singletons. The CDR3 has 14 amino acids. V lost 4 bases, J lost 0 bases, and 8 bases lay in between. CDR1 and CDR2 from the germline V gene are SGHRS and YFSETQ. A note on this clone: Other nucleotide sequences in the sample specify the same CDR3.

CD4+ cells yielded CD45RA+ naive and CD45RA-negative memory subsets. The genes are TRBV5-1 and TRBJ1-3; no definite D call. The sequenced sample consisted of naive CD4+ T cells from PBMCs. Subset defined: CD45RA+ positively selected. The source is a man aged 18 to 30 in good health. Some clones in this sample may be carry-over from other donors' samples. The CDR3 DNA reads TGCGCCAGCAGCGAGGGAACCTCTGGAAACACCATATATTTT. Translating gives CASSEGTSGNTIYF.